A selection of T cell receptor beta chains follows, all from one sample in a study of T cell changes during pregnancy in multiple sclerosis. Assay used: immunoSEQ multiplex PCR; TCRdb lists only in-frame clones, some missing. The sample lists roughly 22,000 clones, roughly nine tenths occurring once. Sequencing used CD4+ T cells from peripheral blood mononuclear cells, obtained after pregnancy. Every receptor here comes from a female donor in good health, enrolled as a control in a pregnancy study. Both conserved end residues are part of each CDR3. Each record gives: D gene, clone size, J gene, V gene, CDR3 protein, CDR3 DNA. D genes are given only for firm matches. The size entry is marked missing in some rows and otherwise reads once, few, many or a size class.

>-|-|TRBJ1-4|TRBV29-1
CSALFATNEKLFF
TGCAGCGCCCTCTTTGCAACTAATGAAAAACTGTTTTTT
>TRBD1|once|TRBJ1-4|TRBV10-3
CAISEDRGREKLFF
TGTGCCATCAGTGAGGACAGGGGTAGGGAAAAACTGTTTTTT
>TRBD1|-|TRBJ1-1|TRBV6-1
CASVDRDVKRAFF
TGTGCCAGCGTAGACAGGGATGTGAAACGAGCTTTCTTT
>TRBD1|-|TRBJ2-7|TRBV28
CASTISGTGGPTQYF
TGTGCCAGCACTATCTCTGGGACAGGGGGTCCCACCCAGTACTTC
>-|-|TRBJ1-5|TRBV11-2
CASSLRDNQPQHF
TGTGCCAGCAGCTTGAGGGACAATCAGCCCCAGCATTTT
>TRBD1|-|TRBJ2-2|TRBV29-1
CSVGTPGQGAGELFF
TGCAGCGTTGGGACCCCGGGACAGGGCGCCGGGGAGCTGTTTTTT
>TRBD2|-|TRBJ2-5|TRBV18
CASSSSSGAQKETQYF
TGTGCCAGCTCATCAAGCAGCGGGGCGCAGAAAGAGACCCAGTACTTC
>-|-|TRBJ2-7|TRBV10-3
CAISSGGNEQYF
TGTGCCATCAGTTCAGGCGGGAACGAGCAGTACTTC
>-|-|TRBJ1-2|TRBV11-2
CASSLVGLPSNYGYTF
TGTGCCAGCAGCTTAGTGGGCCTTCCTTCTAACTATGGCTACACCTTC
>-|-|TRBJ2-3|TRBV7-2
CASSLGGGTHTQYF
TGTGCCAGCAGCTTAGGTGGCGGAACCCATACGCAGTATTTT
>-|-|TRBJ2-3|TRBV7-3
CASSLVRESVQYF
TGTGCCAGCAGCTTAGTGAGGGAGTCCGTGCAGTATTTT
>TRBD1|-|TRBJ1-1|TRBV5-4
CASSLNRGVPAFF
TGTGCCAGCAGCTTGAACAGGGGGGTCCCTGCTTTCTTT
>TRBD2|-|TRBJ2-1|TRBV14
CASSQRATSGYNEQFF
TGTGCCAGCAGCCAAAGGGCTACTAGCGGCTACAATGAGCAGTTCTTC
>-|-|TRBJ2-3|TRBV7-9
CASSLGLWYGSKITDTQYF
TGTGCCAGCAGCTTAGGTTTGTGGTACGGGAGTAAAATTACAGATACGCAGTATTTT
>-|-|TRBJ2-1|TRBV7-2
CASSAQEGPINEQFF
TGTGCCAGCAGCGCCCAGGAGGGCCCAATCAATGAGCAGTTCTTC
>-|-|TRBJ2-2|TRBV7-9
CASSLAVSTGELFF
TGTGCCAGCAGCTTAGCCGTTAGCACCGGGGAGCTGTTTTTT
>TRBD1|-|TRBJ2-2|TRBV2
CASSRDRGPGELFF
TGTGCCAGCAGTCGCGACAGGGGCCCCGGGGAGCTGTTTTTT
>TRBD2|-|TRBJ2-1|TRBV4-3
CASSQTGLAGGGDEQFF
TGCGCCAGCAGCCAAACAGGACTAGCGGGCGGGGGGGATGAGCAGTTCTTC
>TRBD1|-|TRBJ1-5|TRBV29-1
CSVEPPGQGDSSNQPQHF
TGCAGCGTTGAGCCCCCGGGGCAGGGGGACAGTAGCAATCAGCCCCAGCATTTT
>-|-|TRBJ2-5|TRBV6-5
CASSSDTRETQYF
TGTGCCAGCAGTTCGGACACGAGGGAGACCCAGTACTTC
>TRBD2|-|TRBJ2-7|TRBV11-2
CASSSMTSGEQYF
TGTGCCAGCAGCTCCATGACTAGCGGCGAGCAGTACTTC
>-|-|TRBJ1-6|TRBV5-6
CASSLEQGSPLHF
TGTGCCAGCAGCTTGGAACAGGGATCACCCCTCCACTTT
>-|-|TRBJ1-3|TRBV18
CASSPPLSGNTIYF
TGTGCCAGCTCACCCCCACTTTCTGGAAACACCATATATTTT
>-|-|TRBJ2-3|TRBV11-2
CASSLLRDTQYF
TGTGCCAGCAGCTTACTCCGGGATACGCAGTATTTT
>-|-|TRBJ1-2|TRBV19
CASSWGQWNTF
TGTGCCAGTAGTTGGGGACAATGGAACACCTTC
>-|-|TRBJ2-3|TRBV10-3
CAISELQRESVYTQYF
TGTGCCATCAGTGAGCTTCAAAGGGAGTCGGTTTATACGCAGTATTTT
>-|-|TRBJ1-5|TRBV30
CAWSLGLGQPQHF
TGTGCCTGGAGTTTGGGGCTGGGTCAGCCCCAGCATTTT
>TRBD1|-|TRBJ1-2|TRBV7-9
CASSWSRTGAGYTF
TGTGCCAGCAGCTGGTCGAGGACAGGGGCTGGCTACACCTTC
>TRBD1|-|TRBJ2-6|TRBV7-9
CASSLSRTGKLMGANVLTF
TGTGCCAGCAGCTTAAGCCGGACAGGGAAATTGATGGGGGCCAACGTCCTGACTTTC
>TRBD2|-|TRBJ2-5|TRBV7-2
CASSSELAGRTGTQYF
TGTGCCAGCAGCTCTGAACTAGCGGGCCGAACCGGGACCCAGTACTTC
>TRBD1|-|TRBJ2-7|TRBV9
CASSEGAGAYEQYF
TGTGCCAGCAGCGAGGGGGCAGGGGCCTACGAGCAGTACTTC
>TRBD2|-|TRBJ2-3|TRBV4-1
CASSHISLAGGGTDTQYF
TGCGCCAGCAGCCACATATCCTTAGCGGGAGGGGGCACAGATACGCAGTATTTT
>TRBD2|-|TRBJ2-5|TRBV10-3
CAITSGRGETQYF
TGTGCCATAACTAGCGGGAGGGGAGAGACCCAGTACTTC
>-|-|TRBJ2-7|TRBV19
CASRYRTGDPYEQYF
TGTGCCAGTAGATATCGGACGGGAGACCCCTACGAGCAGTACTTC
>-|-|TRBJ2-5|TRBV18
CASSPPSQETQYF
TGTGCCAGCTCACCACCCAGCCAAGAGACCCAGTACTTC
>TRBD2|-|TRBJ2-3|TRBV7-3
CASSLMSGGSASTDTQYF
TGTGCCAGCAGCTTAATGAGCGGGGGGAGCGCTAGCACAGATACGCAGTATTTT
>TRBD2|-|TRBJ2-1|TRBV9
CASSRGGNEQFF
TGTGCCAGCAGCCGGGGGGGCAATGAGCAGTTCTTC
>-|-|TRBJ2-3|TRBV7-8
CASSPHSRDTQYF
TGTGCCAGCAGCCCACACAGCCGGGATACGCAGTATTTT
>-|-|TRBJ2-2|TRBV7-8
CASSPTPANTGELFF
TGTGCCAGCAGCCCAACACCCGCGAACACCGGGGAGCTGTTTTTT
>TRBD1|-|TRBJ2-3|TRBV15
CATSRQGPNTQYF
TGTGCCACCAGCCGACAGGGACCTAATACGCAGTATTTT
>-|-|TRBJ1-3|TRBV6-7
CASSLGLSSGNTIYF
TGTGCCAGCAGTTTGGGCCTAAGCTCTGGAAACACCATATATTTT
>-|-|TRBJ2-7|TRBV29-1
CSGAVDSYEQYF
TGCAGCGGAGCGGTGGACTCCTACGAGCAGTACTTC
>TRBD1|-|TRBJ1-2|TRBV28
CASSLIDRVDGYTF
TGTGCCAGCAGCCTCATCGACAGGGTGGATGGCTACACCTTC
>-|-|TRBJ2-7|TRBV19
CASSPSGEQNYEQYF
TGTGCCAGTAGTCCTTCAGGGGAGCAGAACTACGAGCAGTACTTC
>TRBD1|once|TRBJ2-2|TRBV11-2
CASSRQGPGELFF
TGTGCCAGCAGCCGACAGGGCCCCGGGGAGCTGTTTTTT
>TRBD2|-|TRBJ2-5|TRBV19
CASTVGTSVQETQYF
TGTGCCAGTACCGTGGGGACTAGCGTCCAAGAGACCCAGTACTTC
>TRBD2|-|TRBJ2-1|TRBV27
CASSLPRTSGSNEQFF
TGTGCCAGCAGCCTCCCTAGGACTAGTGGGTCAAATGAGCAGTTCTTC
>-|-|TRBJ2-4|TRBV29-1
CSVDGLAKNIQYF
TGCAGCGTTGACGGGTTAGCCAAAAACATTCAGTACTTC
>TRBD2|-|TRBJ2-7|TRBV5-1
CASSLGGRGVAGDYEQYF
TGCGCCAGCAGCTTGGGGGGGCGGGGGGTAGCGGGAGACTACGAGCAGTACTTC
>TRBD1|-|TRBJ1-6|TRBV6-1
CASSDPGRGLSPLHF
TGTGCCAGCAGTGACCCGGGCAGGGGGTTGTCACCCCTCCACTTT
>TRBD2|-|TRBJ2-7|TRBV18
CASSTTGTRGEQYF
TGTGCCAGCTCAACAACCGGGACTAGGGGCGAGCAGTACTTC
>TRBD2|-|TRBJ2-1|TRBV14
CASRQTSGGGYEQFF
TGTGCCAGCAGACAGACTAGCGGGGGAGGGTATGAGCAGTTCTTC
>TRBD2|-|TRBJ2-1|TRBV5-1
CASRPGTSGGSEFF
TGCGCCAGCAGACCCGGGACTAGCGGGGGGTCCGAGTTCTTC
>TRBD1|-|TRBJ2-5|TRBV7-2
CASTPVGTDPGEQYF
TGTGCCAGCACCCCAGTTGGGACAGATCCAGGGGAGCAGTACTTC
>-|-|TRBJ2-1|TRBV29-1
CSVETVVEQFF
TGCAGCGTTGAAACGGTGGTTGAGCAGTTCTTC
>-|once|TRBJ1-2|TRBV19
CATKERESKRYGYTF
TGTGCCACTAAGGAAAGGGAATCAAAGCGGTATGGCTACACCTTC
>-|-|TRBJ2-1|TRBV19
CASSPWDGSSYNEQFF
TGTGCCAGTAGTCCCTGGGACGGGAGCTCCTACAATGAGCAGTTCTTC
>-|-|TRBJ2-3|TRBV5-6
CASSLGQGSDTQYF
TGTGCCAGCAGCTTGGGTCAGGGCTCAGATACGCAGTATTTT
>TRBD1|-|TRBJ2-1|TRBV14
CASSQEGQGIYNEQFF
TGTGCCAGCAGCCAAGAGGGACAGGGGATATACAATGAGCAGTTCTTC